This T cell receptor (beta chain) was identified during a study of T cells after yellow fever vaccination. Study-wide context: Any fraction with a low cell number was prepared using SMART-Seq v4 Ultra Low Input.

Germline V gene sequence: CDR1 GTSNPN, CDR2 SVGIG (reference sequence). The CDR3 has 12 amino acids. The V end was cut by 3 bases, the J end by 7 bases, with 10 bases between. Worth noting for this clonotype: Its cognate antigen is unknown.

Study results and limitations: A minor fraction of clonotypes spanned both CD4 and CD8 compartments. Subsequent to the booster, the majority of primary-vaccination clones reappeared (around 96% CD4, about 90% CD8).

The 5'RACE template-switching step produced TCR cDNA and added a universal primer site and UMIs. Each CDR3 protein gets one entry after TCRdb re-called the 5' RACE reads with MiXCR. The sample lists under 400,000 distinct CDR3 sequences; approximately 13% were seen once. The sample in question was CD4+ T cells sorted from PBMCs, obtained 15 days after the yellow fever booster vaccination. The sequence was obtained from a young man who received the YFV17D yellow fever vaccine. This rearrangement joins TRBV30 to TRBJ2-1; D uncertain. The CDR3 DNA is TGTGCCTGGAGAGGCGGACCTAATGAGCAGTTCTTC. Translated: CAWRGGPNEQFF.